The 2 T cell receptor beta chains below come from one sample, sequenced in a study of glioma-infiltrating T cells after dendritic cell vaccination. TCRdb's copy holds only in-frame clones and misses some; the assay was immunoSEQ multiplex PCR. Among fewer than 45,000 clones listed, approximately 82% were seen once. Sequences were derived from blood, sampled before dendritic cell vaccination. Every receptor here comes from a human donor with glioblastoma.

This chain joins TRBV7-2 and TRBJ2-2; possibly TRBD2 for D (6 bases). The ends were cut back, 5 bases at V and 7 bases at J, with 8 bases in the middle. The germline V gene encodes CDR1 SGHTA and CDR2 FQGNSA. CDR3 length equals 12 residues. The DNA of the CDR3 is TGTGCCAGCAGCCCGGGAGTCGGGGAGCTGTTTTTT. This encodes CASSPGVGELFF.

The genes are TRBV6-6 and TRBJ1-1; D is possibly TRBD1 (6 bases). Trimming cost V 2 bases and J 0 bases, with 7 bases left between them. The V gene's germline CDR1 is MNHNY and CDR2 SVGAGI (reference sequence). The CDR3 is 14 amino acids. The CDR3 here is CASSYRTVNTEAFF. The CDR3 DNA reads TGTGCCAGCAGTTACCGGACAGTGAACACTGAAGCTTTCTTT.